The 30 T cell receptor beta chains below were found in one sample sequenced in a study of cytomegalovirus exposure and HLA in healthy donors. Produced via immunoSEQ multiplex PCR; TCRdb's table is partial and in-frame only. This repertoire shows 150,000 to 180,000 clones, 86% found once; its top ten account for more than 20%. Sequencing was carried out using PBMCs. These TCRs come from a young man in good health and CMV-seropositive.

This chain uses TRBV15 with TRBJ2-7, with TRBD2 identical over 7 bases. This CDR3 contains 16 residues. Looked up from germline, CDR1 is LNHNV and CDR2 is YYDKDF (reference sequence). The V segment lost 1 base and the J segment 0 bases; nucleotides outside the gene matches: 6. CDR3 DNA: TGTGCCACCAGCAGAGTGGGGGGGACCCTCTCCTACGAGCAGTACTTC. Translated: CATSRVGGTLSYEQYF.

V is TRBV7-3 and J is TRBJ1-6; D is perhaps TRBD1 (6 bases). CDR3 length: 14 amino acids. Germline CDR1 is SGHTA and CDR2 is FQGTGA. V lost 4 bases and J lost 9, with 13 bases in between. In DNA, the CDR3 is TGTGCCAGCAGCTCCGGACAGTTCGCTTCACCCCTCCACTTT. Translating it yields CASSSGQFASPLHF.

This chain joins TRBV6-1 and TRBJ2-1; TRBD2 is a possible D gene (5 bases). The V end lost 2 bases, the J end lost 3 bases, and 17 bases lay between the germline ends. The CDR3 length is 17 residues. The germline V gene encodes CDR1 MNHNS and CDR2 SASEGT. The CDR3 loop reads CASSEWGAATIYNEQFF. CDR3 bases: TGTGCCAGCAGTGAATGGGGAGCGGCGACTATCTACAATGAGCAGTTCTTC.

The chain uses TRBV6-1 and TRBJ1-1; no definite D call. The CDR3 spans 14 residues. V was shortened by 6 bases and J by 1 base, with 12 bases between the two germline ends. Germline CDR1 MNHNS, CDR2 SASEGT. CDR3 loop: CASREGVRNTEAFF. CDR3 DNA: TGTGCCAGCAGGGAGGGAGTGCGGAACACTGAAGCTTTCTTT.

J is TRBJ2-5 and V is TRBV19; D possibly corresponds to TRBD2 (6 bases). The CDR3 spans 15 residues. Trimming cost V 9 bases and J 5 bases, with 22 bases left between them. Germline V gene sequence: CDR1 LNHDA, CDR2 SQIVND (reference sequence). In nucleotides, the CDR3 is TGTGCCAGACCATCTCGTAGCGGCTCCGGGGAGACCCAGTACTTC. Amino acid sequence: CARPSRSGSGETQYF.

This clone appeared once. V gene TRBV13 combines with J gene TRBJ1-2, with 7 positions matching TRBD1. The germline V gene encodes CDR1 PRHDT and CDR2 FYEKMQ (reference sequence). J gave up 4 bases and V 3 bases, and 5 bases lay outside the gene matches. The CDR3 totals 14 residues. The CDR3 DNA reads TGTGCCAGCAGCTTTGACAGGGATCGCTATGGCTACACCTTC. It is translated as CASSFDRDRYGYTF.

V is TRBV2 and J is TRBJ2-1; 10 nucleotides align to TRBD1. With 8 bases clipped from V and 4 bases from J, the junction kept 5 bases outside the gene matches. Germline V lookup: CDR1 SNHLY, CDR2 FYNNEI. The CDR3 has 14 amino acids. CDR3 bases: TGTGCCAGCTCCGGGACAGGGGCATACAATGAGCAGTTCTTC. Encoded protein: CASSGTGAYNEQFF.

DNA for the CDR3: TGCGCCAGCAGCCCCTTAGCTGGGAGCTCCTACGAGCAGTACTTC. Its translation is CASSPLAGSSYEQYF. V usage is TRBV4-1 and J usage is TRBJ2-7, with D tentatively TRBD2 (5 bases). V lost 4 bases and J 0 bases, leaving 13 bases between the germline ends. Per the germline V gene, CDR1 is MGHRA and CDR2 is YSYEKL. The CDR3 is 15 amino acids.

The chain recombines TRBV7-9 with TRBJ2-7; TRBD1 is a possible D gene (5 bases). The germline CDR1 and CDR2 sequences are SEHNR and FQNEAQ (reference sequence). This CDR3 contains 14 residues. The V end was cut by 3 bases, the J end by 5 bases, with 14 bases between. CDR3 in DNA: TGTGCCAGCAGCTTTAATCAGGGAAGCCACGAGCAGTACTTC. Residues: CASSFNQGSHEQYF.

The V call is TRBV27, the J call TRBJ1-5, with 7 positions matching TRBD1. The CDR3 is 21 residues long. Germline loops: CDR1 MNHEY, CDR2 SMNVEV (reference sequence). V lost 8 bases and J lost 7; bases outside the gene matches: 32. The CDR3 region is CASPREPKTPTTDRDNQPQHF. The CDR3 DNA follows: TGTGCCAGCCCTAGGGAGCCGAAGACCCCCACGACTGACAGGGACAACCAGCCCCAGCATTTT.

The genes are TRBV27 and TRBJ1-5; 11 positions match TRBD1. The junction had 11 bases not matched to a gene; V was cut back by 7 bases and J by 6 bases. The CDR3 sequence is 16 residues long. The germline CDR1 and CDR2 sequences are MNHEY and SMNVEV (reference sequence). CDR3 sequence: CASKRTGGALIQPQHF. Written as DNA, the CDR3 is TGTGCCAGCAAAAGGACAGGGGGCGCTTTGATTCAGCCCCAGCATTTT.

The chain is built from TRBV5-6 and TRBJ2-7; unclear D gene. Trimming pared 4 bases from V and 2 bases from J, leaving 13 bases between. The CDR3 totals 14 residues. Germline V gene lookup returns CDR1 SGHDT and CDR2 YYEEEE. CDR3 region: CASSRTTYPYEQYF. DNA of the CDR3: TGTGCCAGCAGCCGAACGACTTACCCCTACGAGCAGTACTTC. The entire variable domain, with the rest obtained from reference TRBV5-6 and TRBJ2-7, is as follows: DAGVTQSPTHLIKTRGQQVTLRCSPKSGHDTVSWYQQALGQGPQFIFQYYEEEERQRGNFPDRFSGHQFPNYSSELNVNALLLGDSALYLCASSRTTYPYEQYFGPGTRLTVT.

This chain links TRBV7-3 with TRBJ1-2, with D tentatively TRBD1 (6 bases). Germline V lookup: CDR1 SGHTA, CDR2 FQGTGA. This CDR3 spans 16 amino acids. With 4 bases removed from V and 4 bases from J, the gap between germline ends came to 19 bases. The CDR3 region is CASSSEQGRPRYGYTF. CDR3 coding DNA: TGTGCCAGCAGCTCGGAACAGGGTCGCCCCCGCTATGGCTACACCTTC. The whole variable domain, filled in from reference TRBV7-3 and TRBJ1-2, reads GAGVSQTPSNKVTEKGKYVELRCDPISGHTALYWYRQSLGQGPEFLIYFQGTGAADDSGLPNDRFFAVRPEGSVSTLKIQRTERGDSAVYLCASSSEQGRPRYGYTFGSGTRLTVV.

V gene TRBV7-9 combines with J gene TRBJ2-7, with TRBD1 matching over 7 bases. V was pared by 4 bases and J by 2 bases, with 11 bases of the junction left unmatched. The CDR3 covers 16 residues. The V gene's germline CDR1 is SEHNR and CDR2 FQNEAQ (reference sequence). CDR3 coding DNA: TGTGCCAGCAGCTCGACCTCGGGACAGCGGACCTACGAGCAGTACTTC. Translated, it gives CASSSTSGQRTYEQYF.

V usage is TRBV2 and J usage is TRBJ1-4, with TRBD1 identical over 8 bases. The CDR3 extends over 17 amino acids. Trimming at V came to 4 bases and at J to 3 bases, leaving 10 bases not matched to a gene. Germline V gene lookup returns CDR1 SNHLY and CDR2 FYNNEI. This chain's CDR3 is CASSAPGRGLANEKLFF. The CDR3 region has the DNA TGTGCCAGCAGTGCCCCAGGCAGGGGGCTGGCTAATGAAAAACTGTTTTTT.

This clone was seen just once. The rearrangement links TRBV27 to TRBJ1-3, with D uncertain. This CDR3 region has 15 residues. Germline-derived CDR1 and CDR2 are MNHEY and SMNVEV (reference sequence). V lost 6 bases to trimming and J lost 2 bases, with 14 bases between them. DNA of the CDR3: TGTGCCAGCAGGGCCGGGGTCGGGGCTGGAAACACCATATATTTT. Translating it yields CASRAGVGAGNTIYF.

This chain uses TRBV14 with TRBJ2-3; D perhaps matches TRBD2 (7 bases). V lost 4 bases, J lost 2 bases, and 16 bases lay in between. Germline V gives CDR1 SGHDN, CDR2 FVKESK. This CDR3 is 16 amino acids long. CDR3 amino acids: CASSPHRGRATDTQYF. The CDR3 DNA follows: TGTGCCAGCAGCCCCCATAGGGGGAGGGCCACAGATACGCAGTATTTT.

The V gene is TRBV7-9, the J gene TRBJ1-2; 8 bases are a match to TRBD1. From germline, CDR1 is SEHNR and CDR2 FQNEAQ (reference sequence). Germline trimming cut 3 bases from V and 6 bases from J; bases unmatched to any gene: 6. The CDR3 loop spans 14 amino acids. CDR3 in amino acids: CASSLVQGANGYTF. The DNA for the CDR3 is TGTGCCAGCAGCTTGGTTCAGGGGGCTAATGGCTACACCTTC.

The chain uses TRBV29-1 and TRBJ1-2; D unresolved. The germline V gene has CDR1 SQVTM and CDR2 ANQGSEA. There are 12 residues in the CDR3. Deletions cut 1 base from V and 4 bases from J, with 7 bases between. The CDR3 DNA follows: TGCAGCGTTGAAGCCTCCCCCTATGGCTACACCTTC. Amino acids: CSVEASPYGYTF.

The count of this clone is one. The chain couples TRBV5-1 to TRBJ2-2; D is possibly TRBD1 (5 bases). The CDR3 loop spans 15 amino acids. Deletions cut 2 bases from V and 5 bases from J, with 13 bases between. Per germline, CDR1 SGHRS and CDR2 YFSETQ. CDR3 coding DNA: TGCGCCAGCAGCTTATCAGGGCCCTATACCGGGGAGCTGTTTTTT. Amino acid sequence: CASSLSGPYTGELFF.

This clone came up many times. The chain links TRBV18 to TRBJ1-3; D is undetermined. The CDR3 consists of 16 residues. Trimming removed 3 bases at V and 0 bases at J, with 12 bases between. Looked up from germline, CDR1 is KGHSH and CDR2 is LQKENI. The CDR3 is CASSPTQDSSGNTIYF. The CDR3 nucleotides read TGTGCCAGCTCACCCACTCAGGATAGCTCTGGAAACACCATATATTTT.

V is TRBV6-1 and J is TRBJ2-7; tentative D call: TRBD1 (5 bases). Germline lookup yields CDR1 MNHNS and CDR2 SASEGT. V dropped 10 bases and J dropped 2 bases, with 12 bases sitting between them. The length of the CDR3 is 12 residues. Written as DNA, the CDR3 is TGTGCCACGCTAGACAGTGCCTACGAGCAGTACTTC. Encoded protein: CATLDSAYEQYF.

The V call is TRBV9, the J call TRBJ2-1, with 11 bases identical to TRBD2. With 1 base clipped from V and 9 bases from J, the junction kept 3 bases outside the gene matches. Germline lookup yields CDR1 SGDLS and CDR2 YYNGEE. The CDR3 spans 14 residues. Written as DNA, the CDR3 is TGTGCCAGCAGCGTAACTAGCGGGGGTGGTGAGCAGTTCTTC. Amino acids: CASSVTSGGGEQFF. Full variable domain (missing parts from reference TRBV9 and TRBJ2-1): DSGVTQTPKHLITATGQRVTLRCSPRSGDLSVYWYQQSLDQGLQFLIQYYNGEERAKGNILERFSAQQFPDLHSELNLSSLELGDSALYFCASSVTSGGGEQFFGPGTRLTVL.

The gene calls are TRBV7-8 and TRBJ1-5; possibly TRBD1 for D (6 bases). The CDR3 totals 17 residues. In germline, CDR1 is SGHVS, CDR2 FQNEAQ. V lost 2 bases to trimming and J lost 2 bases, with 16 bases between them. The CDR3 DNA is TGTGCCAGCAGCTTAAGCCCCGGGGAGGGGGGCAATCAGCCCCAGCATTTT. It yields the protein CASSLSPGEGGNQPQHF. Variable domain in full (rest from reference TRBV7-8 and TRBJ1-5): GAGVSQSPRYKVAKRGQDVALRCDPISGHVSLFWYQQALGQGPEFLTYFQNEAQLDKSGLPSDRFFAERPEGSVSTLKIQRTQQEDSAVYLCASSLSPGEGGNQPQHFGDGTRLSIL.

This clone was recorded only once. V gene TRBV11-2 combines with J gene TRBJ1-1; the match to TRBD1 covers 9 bases. Losses at the gene ends were 4 bases for V and 4 bases for J; bases not matched to a gene: 7. From germline, CDR1 is SGHAT and CDR2 FQNNGV. The CDR3 totals 15 residues. The CDR3: CASSSRDREITEAFF. CDR3 coding DNA: TGTGCCAGCAGCTCCCGGGACAGGGAAATCACTGAAGCTTTCTTT.

V usage is TRBV5-1 and J usage is TRBJ1-1, with TRBD1 identical over 8 bases. CDR1 SGHRS and CDR2 YFSETQ come from the germline V gene. V was pared by 3 bases and J by 5 bases, with 9 bases of the junction left unmatched. CDR3 size: 15 residues. The CDR3 coding sequence is TGCGCCAGCAGCTCCAACAGGGGGGGAGGGACTGAAGCTTTCTTT. This codes for CASSSNRGGGTEAFF.

The chain combines TRBV7-2 with TRBJ2-1; 9 nucleotides align to TRBD1. The CDR3 loop spans 15 amino acids. V lost 4 bases to trimming and J lost 7 bases; unmatched junction nucleotides: 8. CDR1 SGHTA and CDR2 FQGNSA come from the germline V gene. The CDR3 DNA is TGTGCCAGCAGCTCTCCACAGGGGGCGCATAATGAGCAGTTCTTC. Translating it yields CASSSPQGAHNEQFF. Full variable domain (rest looked up from reference TRBV7-2 and TRBJ2-1): GAGVSQSPSNKVTEKGKDVELRCDPISGHTALYWYRQSLGQGLEFLIYFQGNSAPDKSGLPSDRFSAERTGGSVSTLTIQRTQQEDSAVYLCASSSPQGAHNEQFFGPGTRLTVL.

The rearrangement uses TRBV18 and TRBJ1-1; 8 bases map to TRBD1. The CDR3 sequence is 13 residues long. Germline values: CDR1 KGHSH, CDR2 LQKENI. With 2 bases clipped from V and 6 bases from J, the junction kept 2 bases outside the gene matches. The CDR3 DNA sequence: TGTGCCAGCTCACCAGACAGGGGTGCTGAAGCTTTCTTT. It is translated as CASSPDRGAEAFF.

The rearrangement links TRBV30 to TRBJ2-3, with 8 bases lining up with TRBD2. This CDR3 is built from 14 residues. Germline V CDR1 and CDR2: GTSNPN, SVGIG (reference sequence). V shed 8 bases, J shed 1 base, and the junction held 8 bases outside the gene matches. CDR3: CAQTSGGRTDTQYF. The CDR3 DNA follows: TGTGCCCAGACTTCGGGGGGGCGCACAGATACGCAGTATTTT. The full variable domain, with the rest looked up from reference TRBV30 and TRBJ2-3, is SQTIHQWPATLVQPVGSPLSLECTVEGTSNPNLYWYRQAAGRGLQLLFYSVGIGQISSEVPQNLSASRPQDRQFILSSKKLLLSDSGFYLCAQTSGGRTDTQYFGPGTRLTVL.

The chain couples TRBV9 to TRBJ1-2; TRBD1 might be the D (6 bases). V lost 3 bases to trimming and J lost 5 bases, with 17 bases between them. CDR1 SGDLS and CDR2 YYNGEE come from the germline V gene. The CDR3 sequence is 15 residues long. CDR3 nucleotide sequence: TGTGCCAGCAGCGCGATGGACAGAACGGGGTATGGCTACACCTTC. It yields the protein CASSAMDRTGYGYTF.